The text below deals with one T cell receptor (beta chain). The germline V gene encodes CDR1 SGDLS and CDR2 YYNGEE. V dropped 4 bases and J dropped 0 bases, with 8 bases sitting between them. The CDR3 spans 14 residues. This entry belongs to a study of identifying expanded T cells in peripheral blood. Here immunoSEQ multiplex PCR was the method, and the copy in TCRdb shows in-frame clones only, minus some. The sample comprises about 83,000 clones, about nine tenths of which are singletons, and 2.5% to 3.5% rests with the top ten. The source of this sequence is a person aged 18-70 years in good health. Material for sequencing was blood. The chain has TRBV9 and TRBJ1-3; D not certain. CDR3 sequence reads: CASSQGYSGNTIYF. CDR3 in DNA: TGTGCCAGCAGCCAAGGCTACTCTGGAAACACCATATATTTT.